This T cell receptor beta chain was documented in a study of T-cell reconstitution after alpha-beta-depleted transplantation in children. Germline lookup yields CDR1 SGHRS and CDR2 YFSETQ. V was cut by 3 bases and J by 2 bases, with 10 bases left in between. The CDR3 has 14 amino acids. For TCRbeta, the library was prepared with unique molecular identifiers. One entry per CDR3 protein results from TCRdb running MiXCR on the PCR reads. The sample yields approximately 93,000 distinct CDR3 sequences, about 8% seen once. This clonotype was counted ten times or more. This clonotype was sampled from a human donor who donated a stem cell graft to a child with congenital amegakaryocytic thrombocytopenia. The rearrangement links TRBV5-1 to TRBJ2-3, with unresolved D. The material was PBMCs from the stem cell graft donor, obtained from the stem cell graft. CDR3 bases: TGCGCCAGCAGCTCCCTCCAGTACACAGATACGCAGTATTTT. It translates to CASSSLQYTDTQYF.